Shown below are 8 T cell receptor beta chains from a single sample sequenced in a study of spatial heterogeneity in lung cancer. The time point denotes: blood at routine non-recurrence follow-up after resection. TCRdb independently ran MiXCR on the 5' RACE reads; one entry per CDR3 protein. The table lists 15,000 to 20,000 distinct CDR3 sequences, about a tenth of them singletons, with just over 35% in the top ten. The sequencing here drew on PBMCs, taken at follow-up. These receptor sequences come from a female donor with early-stage non-small cell lung cancer.

This chain joins TRBV6-1 and TRBJ2-2; TRBD2 aligns across 12 bases. The CDR3 loop spans 18 amino acids. V lost 6 bases, J lost 2 bases, and 10 bases stayed unmatched. Germline V gene lookup returns CDR1 MNHNS and CDR2 SASEGT. This chain's CDR3 is CASSSRLAGALNTGELFF. In DNA form, the CDR3 reads TGTGCCAGCAGCTCCAGACTAGCGGGGGCCTTAAACACCGGGGAGCTGTTTTTT.

As concerns this clonotype: Just one base apart from a much larger clone, this may be a read error. The rearrangement links TRBV10-3 to TRBJ2-7; either TRBD1 or TRBD2 may fit D (5 bases each). Deletions cut 4 bases from V and 7 bases from J, with 17 bases between. This CDR3 is 14 amino acids long. The V gene's germline CDR1 is ENHRY and CDR2 SYGVKD. This chain's CDR3 is CAISVLEGSSEQYF. For the CDR3, the DNA is TGTGCCATCAGTGTATTAGAGGGGAGTAGTGAGCAGTACTTC.

This clonotype was detected ten times or more. V and J are TRBV30 and TRBJ1-5; D remains unclear. V gave up 2 bases and J gave up 9 bases, with 17 bases separating them. The CDR3 covers 14 residues. Germline V gives CDR1 GTSNPN, CDR2 SVGIG (reference sequence). For the CDR3, the DNA is TGTGCCTGGAGTCCTCAGGTGGCTTTTTGGCCCCAGCATTTT. Its translation is CAWSPQVAFWPQHF.

This clonotype was counted at least ten times. The chain combines TRBV12-3 or TRBV12-4 with TRBJ2-5, with 8 positions matching TRBD1. The CDR3 totals 15 residues. The J segment lost 4 bases and the V segment lost 5 bases, leaving 9 bases of the junction unmatched. The CDR3, as DNA: TGTGCCAGCAGTCCTCGGACAGGGTGGCCAGAGACCCAGTACTTC. It translates to CASSPRTGWPETQYF.

There are many counts of this clonotype. This chain uses TRBV12-5 with TRBJ1-1; D unresolved. The CDR3 has 13 residues. Looked up from germline, CDR1 is LGHNT and CDR2 is FRNRAP. The V end was cut by 3 bases, the J end by 6 bases, with 11 bases between. The CDR3 DNA is TGTGCTAGTGGTTTTTCGGGAAGGCCTGAAGCTTTCTTT. Its translation: CASGFSGRPEAFF.

Ten or more counts support this clonotype. The rearrangement links TRBV12-1 to TRBJ1-1. TRBV12-1 is listed as a pseudogene. The CDR3 is made up of 14 amino acids. The DNA for the CDR3 is TGTGCCAGCAGATCCAAACTACGGAACACTGAAGCTTTCTTT. Its protein is CASRSKLRNTEAFF.

Ten or more counts support this clonotype. The chain combines TRBV19 with TRBJ2-3; D gene unclear. Trimming left V 1 base short and J 0 bases short, with 5 bases between. Germline V gene lookup returns CDR1 LNHDA and CDR2 SQIVND (reference sequence). CDR3 length equals 14 residues. CDR3 sequence: CASSIGPSTDTQYF. DNA of the CDR3: TGTGCCAGTAGTATAGGACCTAGCACAGATACGCAGTATTTT.

The table lists this clonotype with many counts. The genes are TRBV6-5 and TRBJ2-5; D gene ambiguous. This CDR3 has 11 amino acids. CDR1 MNHEY and CDR2 SVGAGI come from the germline V gene. V was pared by 2 bases and J by 7 bases, with 5 bases between. The CDR3 protein is CASSYRGTQYF. CDR3 coding DNA: TGTGCCAGCAGTTACCGAGGGACCCAGTACTTC.